The 17 T cell receptor beta chains presented below share a single source sample, sequenced in a study of identical twins. TCRdb used MiXCR to reprocess the 5' RACE reads, holding one entry per CDR3 protein. Found here are around 500,000 distinct CDR3 sequences, approximately 14% of them singletons; the top ten hold around 0.48%. The data were also submitted as part of a second study, on yellow fever vaccine responses in identical twins.

The specimen was CD4+ T cells sorted from blood. The origin of the receptors is a woman between 18 and 29 years old in good health.

Ten or more counts support this clonotype. The chain uses TRBV29-1 and TRBJ2-7, with 9 bases fitting TRBD2. Germline CDR1 and CDR2: SQVTM and ANQGSEA. The CDR3 length is 13 residues. Trimming at V came to 7 bases and at J to 4 bases, leaving 8 bases not matched to a gene. CDR3 DNA sequence: TGCAGCGCGAGTCCGGGACTAGCTTACGAGCAGTACTTC. This encodes CSASPGLAYEQYF.

The J gene is TRBJ2-5, the V gene TRBV15; D perhaps matches TRBD2 (7 bases). Germline V lookup: CDR1 LNHNV, CDR2 YYDKDF (reference sequence). The CDR3 extends over 15 amino acids. V lost 6 bases and J lost 2, with 16 bases in between. The CDR3 spells CATSSGGRRQETQYF. CDR3 sequence (DNA): TGTGCCACCAGTTCCGGGGGGCGCAGACAAGAGACCCAGTACTTC.

This clonotype has just a few counts. The chain joins TRBV20-1 to TRBJ2-1; 7 bases match TRBD2. The germline gives CDR1 DFQATT, CDR2 SNEGSKA (reference sequence). The CDR3 is 13 residues long. J gave up 13 bases and V 3 bases, and 12 bases lay outside the gene matches. The CDR3 protein is CSARASGAPVQFF. The CDR3 nucleotides are TGCAGTGCTAGGGCTAGCGGAGCCCCAGTTCAGTTCTTC.

This clonotype has just a few counts. The chain recombines TRBV12-3 or TRBV12-4 with TRBJ2-5; a possible D gene is TRBD2 (5 bases). The V and J ends lost 6 bases and 5 bases respectively, with 25 bases between them. The CDR3 runs 17 residues. CDR3 loop: CASSHPSDWTLRETQYF. CDR3 nucleotide sequence: TGTGCCAGCAGCCACCCCTCGGACTGGACCCTACGGGAGACCCAGTACTTC.

This chain connects TRBV14 to TRBJ2-1; D ambiguous. CDR3 length: 17 amino acids. The germline gives CDR1 SGHDN, CDR2 FVKESK. Trimming removed 1 base at V and 8 bases at J, with 21 bases between. The CDR3 loop reads CASSQALTKRPADEQFF. CDR3 bases: TGTGCCAGCAGCCAAGCCCTAACGAAGAGGCCGGCGGATGAGCAGTTCTTC.

This clonotype was seen a handful of times. This rearrangement joins TRBV4-2 to TRBJ2-2, with TRBD2 matching 9 bases. Germline CDR1 reads LGHNA; CDR2 reads YNFKEQ. This CDR3 has 19 residues. The V gene end was trimmed by 1 base and the J gene end by 0 bases; junction bases not matched to a gene: 9. The CDR3 loop is CASSQVRKRGATNTGELFF. The CDR3 nucleotides read TGTGCCAGCAGCCAAGTGAGGAAGCGGGGGGCCACGAACACCGGGGAGCTGTTTTTT.

The chain links TRBV15 to TRBJ2-7, with D uncertain. The V and J ends lost 0 bases and 0 bases respectively, with 9 bases between them. Per the germline V gene, CDR1 is LNHNV and CDR2 is YYDKDF (reference sequence). The CDR3 loop spans 15 amino acids. The CDR3 bases are TGTGCCACCAGCAGAGAGGGCAGTAGCTCCTACGAGCAGTACTTC. Protein: CATSREGSSSYEQYF. Together with reference TRBV15 and TRBJ2-7, the CDR3 gives the full variable domain: DAMVIQNPRYQVTQFGKPVTLSCSQTLNHNVMYWYQQKSSQAPKLLFHYYDKDFNNEADTPDNFQSRRPNTSFCFLDIRSPGLGDTAMYLCATSREGSSSYEQYFGPGTRLTVT.

The chain employs TRBV19 and TRBJ2-7, with a tentative D call TRBD1 (6 bases). CDR1 and CDR2 from the germline V gene are LNHDA and SQIVND (reference sequence). The CDR3 loop spans 13 amino acids. Trimming removed 4 bases at V and 5 bases at J, with 12 bases between. The CDR3 nucleotides are TGTGCCAGTAGTAGGAAGGGACACCACGAGCAGTACTTC. It codes for CASSRKGHHEQYF.

This clonotype showed up just a few times. The V and J genes are TRBV29-1 and TRBJ1-2; perhaps TRBD1 as D (6 bases). The germline V gene encodes CDR1 SQVTM and CDR2 ANQGSEA. Trimming pared 6 bases from V and 7 bases from J, leaving 12 bases between. CDR3 length equals 11 residues. The DNA for the CDR3 is TGCAGCGTCGGGCCCAGGGGTGGCTACACCTTC. Amino acids: CSVGPRGGYTF.

This clonotype has ten or more counts. The CDR3 sequence: CASSLGPNSYNEQFF. DNA of the CDR3: TGTGCCAGCAGCTTAGGACCCAACTCCTACAATGAGCAGTTCTTC. The chain combines TRBV7-2 with TRBJ2-1; D remains unclear. Germline assignment: CDR1 SGHTA and CDR2 FQGNSA. CDR3 length equals 15 residues. Between the trimmed V and J ends, which lost 1 base and 0 bases, there was a span of 7 bases.

This clonotype was recorded a few times. V is TRBV4-3 and J is TRBJ2-7; 8 bases map to TRBD2. Per the germline V gene, CDR1 is LGHNA and CDR2 is YSLEER. V gave up 0 bases and J gave up 3 bases; unmatched junction bases: 13. The CDR3 consists of 18 residues. CDR3 coding DNA: TGCGCCAGCAGCCAAGATTTGGCGGTAAGCGGGAGATTCTACGAGCAGTACTTC. Amino acid sequence: CASSQDLAVSGRFYEQYF.

The chain combines TRBV2 with TRBJ2-5; D remains ambiguous. Germline V gene data show CDR1 as SNHLY and CDR2 as FYNNEI. This CDR3 contains 12 residues. V lost 2 bases and J lost 7, with 8 bases in between. In nucleotides, the CDR3 is TGTGCCAGCAGTGAACTAGGCGGGACCCAGTACTTC. This translates into CASSELGGTQYF.

CDR3 coding DNA: TGTGCCAGCAGTCTCACCAGGGCCTTCACCGGGGAGCTGTTTTTT. Translation: CASSLTRAFTGELFF. The chain has TRBV6-1 and TRBJ2-2, with D possibly TRBD1 on 5 matching bases. The V gene lost 5 bases and the J gene lost 4 bases, with 14 bases spanning the gap. The V gene's germline CDR1 is MNHNS and CDR2 SASEGT. CDR3 length equals 15 residues.

Only a few counts were recorded for this clonotype. The CDR3 is CAINQQAQETQYF. CDR3 nucleotides: TGTGCCATCAACCAACAGGCACAAGAGACCCAGTACTTC. This chain links TRBV10-3 with TRBJ2-5; possible D gene TRBD1, 5 bases. Trimming removed 7 bases at V and 2 bases at J, with 11 bases between. This CDR3 is 13 amino acids long. The V gene's germline CDR1 is ENHRY and CDR2 SYGVKD.

This clonotype was observed a handful of times. The V call is TRBV18, the J call TRBJ2-5; tentative D call: TRBD1 (5 bases). This CDR3 region has 15 residues. Trimming left V 4 bases short and J 1 base short, with 13 bases between. Germline CDR1 reads KGHSH; CDR2 reads LQKENI. The CDR3 coding sequence is TGTGCCAGCTCACAGACCAGGGCCACCCAAGAGACCCAGTACTTC. Amino acid sequence: CASSQTRATQETQYF. The variable domain in full, with the rest retrieved from reference TRBV18 and TRBJ2-5, is NAGVMQNPRHLVRRRGQEARLRCSPMKGHSHVYWYRQLPEEGLKFMVYLQKENIIDESGMPKERFSAEFPKEGPSILRIQQVVRGDSAAYFCASSQTRATQETQYFGPGTRLLVL.

The sample holds a few counts of this clonotype. J is TRBJ2-3 and V is TRBV11-1; D remains unclear. Germline V CDR1 and CDR2: SGHAT, FQDESV (reference sequence). The V end lost 5 bases, the J end lost 0 bases, and 12 bases lay between the germline ends. The CDR3 is made up of 15 amino acids. The CDR3 DNA sequence: TGTGCCAGCAGCGCAGCAACCCCTAGCACAGATACGCAGTATTTT. Translation gives CASSAATPSTDTQYF.

This clonotype has more than one count but fewer than ten. The rearrangement links TRBV12-3 or TRBV12-4 to TRBJ2-7, with 8 positions matching TRBD2. Trimming cost V 5 bases and J 5 bases; bases outside gene matches: 5. The CDR3 is 13 residues long. The CDR3 loop is CASSKAGVNEQYF. The CDR3 coding sequence is TGTGCCAGCAGTAAAGCGGGAGTTAACGAGCAGTACTTC.